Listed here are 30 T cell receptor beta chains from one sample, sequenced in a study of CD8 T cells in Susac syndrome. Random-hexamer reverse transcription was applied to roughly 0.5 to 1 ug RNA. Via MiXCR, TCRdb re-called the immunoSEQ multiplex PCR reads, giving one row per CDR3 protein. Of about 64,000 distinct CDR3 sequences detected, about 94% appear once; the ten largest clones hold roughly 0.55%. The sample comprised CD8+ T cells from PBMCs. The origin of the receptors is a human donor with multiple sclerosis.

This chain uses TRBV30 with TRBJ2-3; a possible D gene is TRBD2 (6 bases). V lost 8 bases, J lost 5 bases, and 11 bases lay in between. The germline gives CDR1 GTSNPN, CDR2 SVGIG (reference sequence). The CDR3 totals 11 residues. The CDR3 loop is CATRRGDTQYF. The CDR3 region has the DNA TGTGCCACCCGGCGGGGAGATACGCAGTATTTT.

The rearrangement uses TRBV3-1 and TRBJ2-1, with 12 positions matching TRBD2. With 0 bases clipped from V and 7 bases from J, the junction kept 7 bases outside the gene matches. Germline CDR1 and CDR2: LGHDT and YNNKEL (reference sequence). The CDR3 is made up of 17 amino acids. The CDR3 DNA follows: TGTGCCAGCAGCCAAGATCTTCGGGGACTAGCGGGTAATGAGCAGTTCTTC. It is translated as CASSQDLRGLAGNEQFF.

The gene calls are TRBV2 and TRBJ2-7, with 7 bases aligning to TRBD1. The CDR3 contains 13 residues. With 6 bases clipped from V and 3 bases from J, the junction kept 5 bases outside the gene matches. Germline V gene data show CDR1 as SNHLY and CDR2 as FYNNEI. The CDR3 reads CASRSWDSYEQYF. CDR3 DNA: TGTGCCAGCAGATCTTGGGACAGCTACGAGCAGTACTTC.

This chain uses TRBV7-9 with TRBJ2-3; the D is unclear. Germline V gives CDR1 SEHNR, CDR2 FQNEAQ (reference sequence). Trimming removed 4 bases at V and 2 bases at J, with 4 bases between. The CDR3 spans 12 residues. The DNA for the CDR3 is TGTGCCAGCAGCTCCTACACAGATACGCAGTATTTT. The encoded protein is CASSSYTDTQYF. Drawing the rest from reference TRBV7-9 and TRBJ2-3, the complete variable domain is DTGVSQNPRHKITKRGQNVTFRCDPISEHNRLYWYRQTLGQGPEFLTYFQNEAQLEKSRLLSDRFSAERPKGSFSTLEIQRTEQGDSAMYLCASSSYTDTQYFGPGTRLTVL.

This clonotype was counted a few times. The CDR3 spells CSVGDTNQPQHF. The CDR3 DNA reads as TGCAGCGTTGGGGACACCAATCAGCCCCAGCATTTT. The chain joins TRBV29-1 to TRBJ1-5, with D possibly matching TRBD1 (6 bases). The CDR3 contains 12 residues. The germline gives CDR1 SQVTM, CDR2 ANQGSEA. V lost 4 bases to trimming and J lost 3 bases, with 7 bases between them.

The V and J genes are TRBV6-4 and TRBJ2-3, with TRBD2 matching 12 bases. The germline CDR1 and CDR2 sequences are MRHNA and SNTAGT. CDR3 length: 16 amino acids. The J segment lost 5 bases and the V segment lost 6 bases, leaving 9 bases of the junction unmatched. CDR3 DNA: TGTGCCAGCAGGCCGAGGTGGACTAGCGGGGTAGATACGCAGTATTTT. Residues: CASRPRWTSGVDTQYF.

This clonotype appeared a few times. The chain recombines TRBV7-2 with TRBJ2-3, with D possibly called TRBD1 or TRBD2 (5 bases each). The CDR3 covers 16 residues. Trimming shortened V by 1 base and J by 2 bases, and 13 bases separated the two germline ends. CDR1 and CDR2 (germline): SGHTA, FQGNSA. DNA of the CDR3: TGTGCCAGCAGCTTAGGTTCGGGGCCTTCCACAGATACGCAGTATTTT. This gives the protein CASSLGSGPSTDTQYF.

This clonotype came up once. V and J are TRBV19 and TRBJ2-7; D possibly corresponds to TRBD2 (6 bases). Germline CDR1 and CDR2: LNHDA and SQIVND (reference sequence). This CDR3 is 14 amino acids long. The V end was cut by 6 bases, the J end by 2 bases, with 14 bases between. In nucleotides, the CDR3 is TGTGCCAGTAGGGCAGCGGGCGTTACCTACGAGCAGTACTTC. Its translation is CASRAAGVTYEQYF.

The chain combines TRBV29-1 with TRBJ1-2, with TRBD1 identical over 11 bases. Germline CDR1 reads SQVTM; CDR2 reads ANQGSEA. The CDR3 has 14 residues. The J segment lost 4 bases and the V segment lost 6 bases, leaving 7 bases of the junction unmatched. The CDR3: CSVKDRGPFYGYTF. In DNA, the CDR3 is TGCAGCGTCAAGGACAGGGGGCCCTTCTATGGCTACACCTTC.

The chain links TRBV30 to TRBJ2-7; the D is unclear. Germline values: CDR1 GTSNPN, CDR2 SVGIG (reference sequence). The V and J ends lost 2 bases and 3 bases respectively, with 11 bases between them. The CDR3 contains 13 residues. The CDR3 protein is CAWSMTRGYEQYF. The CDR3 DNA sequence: TGTGCCTGGAGTATGACACGTGGCTACGAGCAGTACTTC.

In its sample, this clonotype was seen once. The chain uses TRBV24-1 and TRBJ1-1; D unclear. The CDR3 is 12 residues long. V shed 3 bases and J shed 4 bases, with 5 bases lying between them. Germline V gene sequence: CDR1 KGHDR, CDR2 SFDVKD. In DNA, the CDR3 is TGTGCCACCAGTGATCTGACCACTGAAGCTTTCTTT. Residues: CATSDLTTEAFF.

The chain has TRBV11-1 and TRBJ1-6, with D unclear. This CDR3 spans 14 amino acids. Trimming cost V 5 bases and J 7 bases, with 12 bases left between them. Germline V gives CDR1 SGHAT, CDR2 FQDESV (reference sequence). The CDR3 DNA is TGTGCCAGCAGCCAACGGGTGACAAATTCACCCCTCCACTTT. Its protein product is CASSQRVTNSPLHF. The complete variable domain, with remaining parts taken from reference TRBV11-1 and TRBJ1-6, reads EAEVAQSPRYKITEKSQAVAFWCDPISGHATLYWYRQILGQGPELLVQFQDESVVDDSQLPKDRFSAERLKGVDSTLKIQPAELGDSAMYLCASSQRVTNSPLHFGNGTRLTVT.

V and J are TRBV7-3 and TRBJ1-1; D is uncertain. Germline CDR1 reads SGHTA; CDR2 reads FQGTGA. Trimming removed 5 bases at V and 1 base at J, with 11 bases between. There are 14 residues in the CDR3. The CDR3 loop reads CASSQGLGNTEAFF. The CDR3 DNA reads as TGTGCCAGCAGCCAAGGGTTGGGGAACACTGAAGCTTTCTTT.

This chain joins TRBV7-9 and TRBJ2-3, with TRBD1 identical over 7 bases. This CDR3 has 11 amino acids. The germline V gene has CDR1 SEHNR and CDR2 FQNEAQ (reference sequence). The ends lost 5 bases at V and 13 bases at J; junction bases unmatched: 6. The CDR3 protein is CASSPGTDKYF. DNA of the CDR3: TGTGCCAGCAGCCCCGGGACAGACAAGTATTTT.

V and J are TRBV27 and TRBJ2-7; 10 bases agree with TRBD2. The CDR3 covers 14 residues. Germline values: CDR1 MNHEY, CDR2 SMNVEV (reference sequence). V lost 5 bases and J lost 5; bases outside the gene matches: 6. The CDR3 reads CASSQSGRVDEQYF. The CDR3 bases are TGTGCCAGCAGTCAAAGCGGGAGGGTCGACGAGCAGTACTTC.

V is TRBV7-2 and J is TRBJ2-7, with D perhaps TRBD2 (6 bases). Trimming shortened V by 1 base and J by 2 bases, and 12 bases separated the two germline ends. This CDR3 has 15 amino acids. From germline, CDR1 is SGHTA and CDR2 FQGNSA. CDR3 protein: CASSLGQGGTYEQYF. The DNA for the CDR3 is TGTGCCAGCAGCTTAGGCCAAGGAGGGACCTACGAGCAGTACTTC.

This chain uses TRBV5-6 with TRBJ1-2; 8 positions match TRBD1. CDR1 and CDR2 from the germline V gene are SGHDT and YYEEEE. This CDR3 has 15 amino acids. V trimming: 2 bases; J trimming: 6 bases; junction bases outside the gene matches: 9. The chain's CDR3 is CASSFGQGGFNGYTF. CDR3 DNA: TGTGCCAGCAGCTTTGGACAGGGAGGGTTCAATGGCTACACCTTC.

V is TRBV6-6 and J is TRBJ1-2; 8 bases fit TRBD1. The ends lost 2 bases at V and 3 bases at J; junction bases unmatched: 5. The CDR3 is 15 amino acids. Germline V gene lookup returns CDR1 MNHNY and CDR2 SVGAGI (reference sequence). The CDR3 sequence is CASSYAPGQDYGYTF. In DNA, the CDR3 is TGTGCCAGCAGTTACGCACCGGGACAGGACTATGGCTACACCTTC.

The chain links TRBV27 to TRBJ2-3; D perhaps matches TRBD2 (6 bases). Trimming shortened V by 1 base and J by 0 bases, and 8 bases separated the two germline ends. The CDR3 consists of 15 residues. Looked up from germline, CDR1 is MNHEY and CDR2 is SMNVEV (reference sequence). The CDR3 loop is CASSLWDSSTDTQYF. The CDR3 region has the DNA TGTGCCAGCAGTTTATGGGACTCTAGCACAGATACGCAGTATTTT.

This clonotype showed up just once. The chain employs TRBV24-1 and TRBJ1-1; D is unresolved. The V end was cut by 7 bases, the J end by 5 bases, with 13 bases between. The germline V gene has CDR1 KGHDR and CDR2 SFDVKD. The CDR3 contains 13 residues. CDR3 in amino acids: CATSGGRETEAFF. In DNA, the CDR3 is TGTGCCACCAGCGGAGGTAGAGAAACTGAAGCTTTCTTT.

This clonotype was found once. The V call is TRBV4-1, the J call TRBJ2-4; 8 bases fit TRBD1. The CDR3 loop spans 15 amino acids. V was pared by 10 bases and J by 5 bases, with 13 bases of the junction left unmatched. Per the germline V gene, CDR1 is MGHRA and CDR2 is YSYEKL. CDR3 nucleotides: TGCGCCAACCAGGGCCGACAGGGGACAGAAAACATTCAGTACTTC. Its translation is CANQGRQGTENIQYF.

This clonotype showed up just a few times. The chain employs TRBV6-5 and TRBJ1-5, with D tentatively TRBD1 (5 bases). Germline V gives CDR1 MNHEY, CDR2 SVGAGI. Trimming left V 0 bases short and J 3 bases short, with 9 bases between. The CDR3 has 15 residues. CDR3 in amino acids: CASSYSIGDNQPQHF. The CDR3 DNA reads TGTGCCAGCAGTTACTCGATAGGGGACAATCAGCCCCAGCATTTT.

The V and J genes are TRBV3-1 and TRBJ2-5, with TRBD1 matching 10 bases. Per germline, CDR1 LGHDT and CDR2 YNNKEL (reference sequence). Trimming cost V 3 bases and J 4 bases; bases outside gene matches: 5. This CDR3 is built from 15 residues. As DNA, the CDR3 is TGTGCCAGCAGCCATGGGACAGGGGACCGAGAGACCCAGTACTTC. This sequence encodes CASSHGTGDRETQYF.

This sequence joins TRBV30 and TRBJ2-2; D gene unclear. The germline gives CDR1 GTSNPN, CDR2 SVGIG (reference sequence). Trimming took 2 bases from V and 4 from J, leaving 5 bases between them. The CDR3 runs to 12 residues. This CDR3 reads CAWSMGTGELFF. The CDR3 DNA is TGTGCCTGGAGTATGGGCACCGGGGAGCTGTTTTTT.

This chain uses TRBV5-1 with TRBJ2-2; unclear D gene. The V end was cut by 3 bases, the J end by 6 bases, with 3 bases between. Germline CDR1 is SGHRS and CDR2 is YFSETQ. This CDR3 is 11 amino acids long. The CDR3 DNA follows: TGCGCCAGCAGCTGGGCCGGGGAGCTGTTTTTT. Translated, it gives CASSWAGELFF.

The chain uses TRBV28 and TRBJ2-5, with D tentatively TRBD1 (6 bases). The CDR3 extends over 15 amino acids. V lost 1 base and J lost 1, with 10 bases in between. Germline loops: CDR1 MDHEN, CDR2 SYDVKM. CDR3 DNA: TGTGCCAGCAGTTTATACCTACAGGGCCAAGAGACCCAGTACTTC. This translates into CASSLYLQGQETQYF.

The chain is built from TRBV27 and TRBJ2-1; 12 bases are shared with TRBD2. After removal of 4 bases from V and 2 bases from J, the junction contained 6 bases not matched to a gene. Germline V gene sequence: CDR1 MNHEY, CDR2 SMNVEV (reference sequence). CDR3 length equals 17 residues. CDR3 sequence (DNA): TGTGCCAGCAGTTCCCTCCTAGCGGGGGGGCCCTACAATGAGCAGTTCTTC. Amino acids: CASSSLLAGGPYNEQFF.

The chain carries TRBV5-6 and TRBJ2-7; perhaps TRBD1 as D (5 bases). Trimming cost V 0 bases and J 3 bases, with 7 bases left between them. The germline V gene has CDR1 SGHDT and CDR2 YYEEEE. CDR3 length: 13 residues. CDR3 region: CASSLVDSYEQYF. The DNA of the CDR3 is TGTGCCAGCAGCTTGGTAGACAGCTACGAGCAGTACTTC.

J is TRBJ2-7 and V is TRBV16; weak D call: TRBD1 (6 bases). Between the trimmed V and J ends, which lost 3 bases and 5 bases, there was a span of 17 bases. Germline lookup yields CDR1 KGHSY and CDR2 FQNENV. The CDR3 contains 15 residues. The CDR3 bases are TGTGCCAGCAGCCACTGGGACACCTTGCTCCACGAGCAGTACTTC. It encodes CASSHWDTLLHEQYF. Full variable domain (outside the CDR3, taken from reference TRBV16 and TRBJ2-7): GEEVAQTPKHLVRGEGQKAKLYCAPIKGHSYVFWYQQVLKNEFKFLISFQNENVFDETGMPKERFSAKCLPNSPCSLEIQATKLEDSAVYFCASSHWDTLLHEQYFGPGTRLTVT.

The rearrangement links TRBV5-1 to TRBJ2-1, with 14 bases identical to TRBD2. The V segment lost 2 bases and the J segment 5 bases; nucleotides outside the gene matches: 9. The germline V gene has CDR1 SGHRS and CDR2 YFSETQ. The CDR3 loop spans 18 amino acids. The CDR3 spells CASSFSGTSGSINNEQFF. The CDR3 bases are TGCGCCAGCAGCTTTTCCGGGACTAGCGGGAGTATTAACAATGAGCAGTTCTTC.